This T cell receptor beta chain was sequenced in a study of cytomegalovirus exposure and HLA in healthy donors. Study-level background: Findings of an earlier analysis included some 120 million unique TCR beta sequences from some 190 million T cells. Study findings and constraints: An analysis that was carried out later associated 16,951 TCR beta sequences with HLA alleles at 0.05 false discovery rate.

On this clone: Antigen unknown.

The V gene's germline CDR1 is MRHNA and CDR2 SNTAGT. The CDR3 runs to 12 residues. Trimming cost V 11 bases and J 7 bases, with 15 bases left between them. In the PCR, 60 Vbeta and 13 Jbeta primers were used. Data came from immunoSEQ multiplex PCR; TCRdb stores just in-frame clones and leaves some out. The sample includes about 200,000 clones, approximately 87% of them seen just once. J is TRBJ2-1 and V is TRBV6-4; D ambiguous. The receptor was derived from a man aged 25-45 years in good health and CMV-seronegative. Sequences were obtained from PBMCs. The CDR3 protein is CAEPPCANEQFF. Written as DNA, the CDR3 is TGTGCCGAGCCTCCTTGTGCGAATGAGCAGTTCTTC.